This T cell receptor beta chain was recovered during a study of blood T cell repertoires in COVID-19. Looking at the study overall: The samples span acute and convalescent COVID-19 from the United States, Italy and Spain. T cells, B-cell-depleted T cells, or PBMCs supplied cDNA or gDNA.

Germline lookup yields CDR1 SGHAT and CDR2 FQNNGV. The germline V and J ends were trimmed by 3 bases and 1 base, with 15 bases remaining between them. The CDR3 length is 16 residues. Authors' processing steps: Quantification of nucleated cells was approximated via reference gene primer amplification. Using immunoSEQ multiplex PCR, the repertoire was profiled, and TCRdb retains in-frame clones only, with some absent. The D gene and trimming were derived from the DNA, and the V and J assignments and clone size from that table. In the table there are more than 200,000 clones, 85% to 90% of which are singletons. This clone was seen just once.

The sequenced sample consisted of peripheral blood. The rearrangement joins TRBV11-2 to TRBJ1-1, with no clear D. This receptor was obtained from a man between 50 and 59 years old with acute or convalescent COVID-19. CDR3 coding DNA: TGTGCCAGCAGCTTCCGTTCAGGCCCCGGGAACACTGAAGCTTTCTTT. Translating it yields CASSFRSGPGNTEAFF. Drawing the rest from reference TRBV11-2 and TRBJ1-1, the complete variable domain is EAGVAQSPRYKIIEKRQSVAFWCNPISGHATLYWYQQILGQGPKLLIQFQNNGVVDDSQLPKDRFSAERLKGVDSTLKIQPAKLEDSAVYLCASSFRSGPGNTEAFFGQGTRLTVV.